These 19 T cell receptor beta chains were sequenced from one sample in a study of blood T cell repertoires in COVID-19. The repertoire was sequenced with immunoSEQ multiplex PCR; TCRdb's copy has only in-frame clones and lacks some. This table has 200,000 to 300,000 clones, around 87% appearing once. Specimen: peripheral blood. Receptors originate from an older woman with COVID-19, enrolled during active disease.

The CDR3 region has the DNA TGTGCCAGCAGCCGACAGACCACCGGGGAGCTGTTTTTT. Protein: CASSRQTTGELFF. V and J are TRBV2 and TRBJ2-2, with D possibly matching TRBD1 (5 bases). Germline values: CDR1 SNHLY, CDR2 FYNNEI. The length of the CDR3 is 13 residues. The V end lost 6 bases, the J end lost 4 bases, and 9 bases lay between the germline ends.

The chain recombines TRBV11-2 with TRBJ1-2; perhaps TRBD1 as D (5 bases). Trimming took off 0 bases at V and 6 bases at J, with 11 bases between the two ends. The CDR3 sequence is 14 residues long. Germline loops: CDR1 SGHAT, CDR2 FQNNGV. The CDR3 coding sequence is TGTGCCAGCAGCTTAGATCAGGGATCTGATGGCTACACCTTC. The encoded protein is CASSLDQGSDGYTF.

V and J are TRBV15 and TRBJ1-5; 9 bases match TRBD1. With V trimmed by 8 bases and J by 3 bases, 8 bases remained unmatched. Germline CDR1 and CDR2: LNHNV and YYDKDF (reference sequence). The CDR3 is made up of 15 amino acids. The CDR3 coding sequence is TGTGCCACCGAAGTGTGGACAGGGGTCAATCAGCCCCAGCATTTT. This encodes CATEVWTGVNQPQHF. Full variable domain (outside the CDR3, taken from reference TRBV15 and TRBJ1-5): DAMVIQNPRYQVTQFGKPVTLSCSQTLNHNVMYWYQQKSSQAPKLLFHYYDKDFNNEADTPDNFQSRRPNTSFCFLDIRSPGLGDTAMYLCATEVWTGVNQPQHFGDGTRLSIL.

The rearrangement uses TRBV5-1 and TRBJ1-2; D ambiguous. Germline loops: CDR1 SGHRS, CDR2 YFSETQ. Trimming left V 4 bases short and J 4 bases short, with 11 bases between. There are 13 residues in the CDR3. The CDR3 DNA follows: TGCGCCAGCAGCAGCCAGGCTCCCTATGGCTACACCTTC. It specifies CASSSQAPYGYTF.

This clone was observed a few times. The chain is built from TRBV6-1 and TRBJ2-1; 11 nucleotides agree with TRBD2. This CDR3 has 15 amino acids. In germline, CDR1 is MNHNS, CDR2 SASEGT. V was clipped by 3 bases and J by 12 bases; unmatched bases: 10. CDR3 loop: CASSERTSGSSGQFF. DNA of the CDR3: TGTGCCAGCAGTGAGAGAACTAGCGGGAGCTCTGGGCAGTTCTTC.

The chain combines TRBV5-4 with TRBJ2-1; 8 bases match TRBD1. The CDR3 sequence is 17 residues long. The junction had 10 bases not matched to a gene; V was cut back by 5 bases and J by 0 bases. Germline CDR1 SGHNT, CDR2 YYREEE (reference sequence). The CDR3 spells CASSLQGQASSYNEQFF. As DNA, the CDR3 is TGTGCCAGCAGTTTACAGGGACAGGCGAGCTCCTACAATGAGCAGTTCTTC.

The chain has TRBV7-2 and TRBJ2-1; 8 bases fit TRBD2. The CDR3 has 15 amino acids. Germline values: CDR1 SGHTA, CDR2 FQGNSA. V was pared by 1 base and J by 7 bases, with 6 bases of the junction left unmatched. The chain's CDR3 is CASSLGTSSGNEQFF. CDR3 sequence (DNA): TGTGCCAGCAGCTTAGGGACTAGCTCGGGAAATGAGCAGTTCTTC.

This CDR3 reads CASSRPNNQPQHF. Written as DNA, the CDR3 is TGTGCCAGCAGTCGCCCTAACAATCAGCCCCAGCATTTT. The J gene is TRBJ1-5, the V gene TRBV6-6; D gene unclear. This CDR3 region has 13 residues. V was trimmed by 5 bases and J by 3 bases, leaving 8 bases between them. Germline CDR1 is MNHNY and CDR2 is SVGAGI (reference sequence).

The rearrangement joins TRBV19 to TRBJ1-5; D is possibly TRBD1 (5 bases). The germline V gene has CDR1 LNHDA and CDR2 SQIVND (reference sequence). V gave up 7 bases and J gave up 4 bases, with 26 bases separating them. This CDR3 is built from 18 residues. The CDR3 loop reads CASTNRVPQATRNQPQHF. The CDR3 nucleotides are TGTGCCAGTACCAATAGGGTTCCACAGGCCACAAGGAATCAGCCCCAGCATTTT.

The chain uses TRBV5-6 and TRBJ2-3, with TRBD1 identical over 8 bases. Germline V lookup: CDR1 SGHDT, CDR2 YYEEEE. The CDR3 has 16 amino acids. The ends lost 0 bases at V and 4 bases at J; junction bases unmatched: 7. The CDR3 reads CASSLVVTGVADTQYF. In nucleotides, the CDR3 is TGTGCCAGCAGCTTGGTTGTGACAGGGGTTGCAGATACGCAGTATTTT.

CDR3 sequence reads: CASSGGLAGVFADTQYF. As DNA, the CDR3 is TGTGCCAGCAGCGGAGGACTAGCGGGAGTTTTTGCAGATACGCAGTATTTT. The gene calls are TRBV21-1 and TRBJ2-3; TRBD2, the table's D call, lacks a check against the DNA. TRBV21-1 is marked as a pseudogene. This CDR3 is 17 amino acids long.

This clone has only one observation. Written as DNA, the CDR3 is TGTGCCAGCAGACTGGGACAGCCAGATACGCAGTATTTT. This translates into CASRLGQPDTQYF. The V call is TRBV7-2, the J call TRBJ2-3; 7 bases agree with TRBD1. CDR1 and CDR2 (germline): SGHTA, FQGNSA. CDR3 length equals 13 residues. Unmatched junction bases numbered 4, after V lost 6 bases and J lost 4 bases.

The V call is TRBV7-3, the J call TRBJ1-1; 9 bases are shared with TRBD1. Germline V gene data show CDR1 as SGHTA and CDR2 as FQGTGA. This CDR3 has 15 residues. Germline trimming cut 6 bases from V and 6 bases from J; bases unmatched to any gene: 11. As DNA, the CDR3 is TGTGCCAGCAGTCGCGGGCACGGGACAGGGTCTGAAGCTTTCTTT. It specifies CASSRGHGTGSEAFF.

The J gene is TRBJ2-7, the V gene TRBV3-1 (or the pseudogene TRBV3-2), with 11 bases aligning to TRBD2. Trimming cost V 4 bases and J 4 bases; bases outside gene matches: 3. This CDR3 comprises 14 residues. Germline CDR1 LGHDT, CDR2 YNNKEL (reference sequence). CDR3 nucleotides: TGTGCCAGCAGCCTAGCGGGAGGGCCGTACGAGCAGTACTTC. This codes for CASSLAGGPYEQYF.

This sequence joins TRBV3-1 (or the pseudogene TRBV3-2) and TRBJ1-5; the D gene is possibly TRBD1 (6 bases). CDR3 length: 14 residues. Trimming pared 4 bases from V and 3 bases from J, leaving 10 bases between. Germline V lookup: CDR1 LGHDT, CDR2 YNNKEL (reference sequence). CDR3 loop: CASSPTGINQPQHF. DNA of the CDR3: TGTGCCAGCAGCCCCACAGGGATCAATCAGCCCCAGCATTTT.

This rearrangement joins TRBV27 to TRBJ1-1, with D perhaps matching TRBD1 (6 bases). The V gene lost 0 bases and the J gene lost 5 bases, with 10 bases spanning the gap. Germline CDR1 MNHEY, CDR2 SMNVEV (reference sequence). The CDR3 loop spans 14 amino acids. The CDR3 is CASSLSQGRTEAFF. As DNA, the CDR3 is TGTGCCAGCAGTTTATCCCAGGGGCGGACTGAAGCTTTCTTT.

J is TRBJ2-7 and V is TRBV9, with TRBD1 matching 7 bases. Germline assignment: CDR1 SGDLS and CDR2 YYNGEE. Unmatched junction bases numbered 11, after V lost 3 bases and J lost 8 bases. The CDR3 consists of 14 residues. The CDR3 loop reads CASSGTQGWGKQYF. DNA of the CDR3: TGTGCCAGCAGCGGAACACAGGGGTGGGGGAAGCAGTACTTC.

The gene calls are TRBV4-2 and TRBJ2-2; weak D call: TRBD2 (5 bases). CDR3 length: 16 residues. V lost 4 bases and J 0 bases, leaving 12 bases between the germline ends. The germline gives CDR1 LGHNA, CDR2 YNFKEQ. CDR3 coding DNA: TGTGCCAGCAGCCCCCCCGGCGGGTCGAACACCGGGGAGCTGTTTTTT. Translated, it gives CASSPPGGSNTGELFF.

The chain uses TRBV29-1 and TRBJ2-1; D remains ambiguous. The CDR3 is 13 residues long. Trimming removed 1 base from V and 4 bases from J, with 8 bases in between. Germline CDR1 reads SQVTM; CDR2 reads ANQGSEA. The CDR3 DNA is TGCAGCGTTGAAGCGAATACTTACAATGAGCAGTTCTTC. The encoded protein is CSVEANTYNEQFF.